Following are 22 T cell receptor beta chains from one sample sequenced in a study of neoadjuvant nivolumab and ipilimumab in lung cancer. Generated by immunoSEQ multiplex PCR, the TCRdb table keeps only in-frame clones and is missing some. The sample includes around 30,000 clones, roughly 80% of them seen just once. The sample here was peripheral blood, taken before neoadjuvant nivolumab, alone or with ipilimumab. The receptors were gathered from an adult with non-small cell lung cancer.

This clone was seen a handful of times. The J gene is TRBJ2-7, the V gene TRBV2, with TRBD2 matching over 8 bases. The germline V gene encodes CDR1 SNHLY and CDR2 FYNNEI. V shed 3 bases and J 0 bases; nucleotides not matched to a gene: 1. The CDR3 runs 14 residues. CDR3 coding DNA: TGTGCCAGCAGTGAGACTAGCGTCTCCTACGAGCAGTACTTC. Residues: CASSETSVSYEQYF. The entire variable domain, with the rest obtained from reference TRBV2 and TRBJ2-7, is as follows: EPEVTQTPSHQVTQMGQEVILRCVPISNHLYFYWYRQILGQKVEFLVSFYNNEISEKSEIFDDQFSVERPDGSNFTLKIRSTKLEDSAMYFCASSETSVSYEQYFGPGTRLTVT.

The chain employs TRBV28 and TRBJ1-2, with D perhaps matching TRBD1 (5 bases). CDR1 MDHEN and CDR2 SYDVKM come from the germline V gene. The CDR3 totals 12 residues. The ends were cut back, 5 bases at V and 4 bases at J, with 8 bases in the middle. CDR3: CASSDSLYGYTF. The CDR3 nucleotides are TGTGCCAGCAGTGACAGCCTCTATGGCTACACCTTC.

The V gene is TRBV19, the J gene TRBJ2-7; 9 bases are shared with TRBD1. V lost 3 bases to trimming and J lost 5 bases; unmatched junction nucleotides: 8. Germline CDR1 reads LNHDA; CDR2 reads SQIVND (reference sequence). CDR3 length: 15 amino acids. In DNA form, the CDR3 reads TGTGCCAGTAGTATCACCGGGACAGGGATAAACGAGCAGTACTTC. Translating gives CASSITGTGINEQYF. Full variable domain (rest looked up from reference TRBV19 and TRBJ2-7): DGGITQSPKYLFRKEGQNVTLSCEQNLNHDAMYWYRQDPGQGLRLIYYSQIVNDFQKGDIAEGYSVSREKKESFPLTVTSAQKNPTAFYLCASSITGTGINEQYFGPGTRLTVT.

This chain connects TRBV28 to TRBJ1-1; D not certain. The CDR3 length is 12 residues. Germline CDR1 MDHEN, CDR2 SYDVKM. The ends were cut back, 5 bases at V and 5 bases at J, with 9 bases in the middle. The CDR3 is CASSAAGTEAFF. The CDR3 DNA reads TGTGCCAGCAGTGCAGCCGGGACTGAAGCTTTCTTT.

The CDR3 sequence is CASSVRTANTGELFF. CDR3 bases: TGTGCCAGCAGCGTCCGGACCGCGAACACCGGGGAGCTGTTTTTT. The V and J genes are TRBV9 and TRBJ2-2; D not resolved. CDR1 and CDR2 (germline): SGDLS, YYNGEE. With 2 bases removed from V and 0 bases from J, the gap between germline ends came to 8 bases. CDR3 size: 15 residues.

The V gene is TRBV5-6, the J gene TRBJ2-5; TRBD2 aligns across 7 bases. The V and J ends lost 6 bases and 3 bases, in that order; junction bases with no gene match: 8. The CDR3 runs 14 residues. Germline V gene sequence: CDR1 SGHDT, CDR2 YYEEEE. CDR3 nucleotide sequence: TGTGCCAGCATCCGGCGGGGGTCTGAAGAGACCCAGTACTTC. Its protein is CASIRRGSEETQYF. Together with reference TRBV5-6 and TRBJ2-5, the CDR3 gives the full variable domain: DAGVTQSPTHLIKTRGQQVTLRCSPKSGHDTVSWYQQALGQGPQFIFQYYEEEERQRGNFPDRFSGHQFPNYSSELNVNALLLGDSALYLCASIRRGSEETQYFGPGTRLLVL.

The chain is built from TRBV13 and TRBJ2-5; possibly TRBD1 or TRBD2 for D (6 bases each). Trimming left V 5 bases short and J 5 bases short, with 18 bases between. CDR3 length equals 15 residues. In germline, CDR1 is PRHDT, CDR2 FYEKMQ (reference sequence). The CDR3, as DNA: TGTGCCAGCAGCCAGGCCCTCGGGGGCGTCGAGACCCAGTACTTC. Amino acids: CASSQALGGVETQYF.

This rearrangement joins TRBV5-1 to TRBJ2-1; 10 nucleotides agree with TRBD2. Germline-derived CDR1 and CDR2 are SGHRS and YFSETQ. This CDR3 has 16 amino acids. After removal of 1 base from V and 6 bases from J, the junction contained 7 bases not matched to a gene. CDR3 in DNA: TGCGCCAGCAGCTTGTTAGCGGGGGGTTTTCGCAATGAGCAGTTCTTC. This sequence encodes CASSLLAGGFRNEQFF.

The CDR3 DNA follows: TGTGCCAGCAGCCACTGGTCCGGTGAAGCTTTCTTT. Translating it yields CASSHWSGEAFF. J is TRBJ1-1 and V is TRBV14; D not resolved. Germline CDR1 and CDR2: SGHDN and FVKESK. With 3 bases removed from V and 7 bases from J, the gap between germline ends came to 9 bases. This CDR3 comprises 12 residues.

This clone was seen a few times. V usage is TRBV2 and J usage is TRBJ1-4; D ambiguous. The CDR3 covers 13 residues. Germline CDR1 and CDR2: SNHLY and FYNNEI. Trimming shortened V by 7 bases and J by 8 bases, and 14 bases separated the two germline ends. The CDR3 sequence: CASMGDVSEKLFF. CDR3 DNA sequence: TGTGCCAGCATGGGAGATGTAAGCGAAAAACTGTTTTTT.

This chain connects TRBV7-2 to TRBJ1-1; TRBD1 matches 8 bases. The trim removed 0 bases at V and 4 bases at J, leaving 1 base unmatched. The germline gives CDR1 SGHTA, CDR2 FQGNSA. The CDR3 covers 14 residues. CDR3 amino acids: CASSLARGLTEAFF. CDR3 bases: TGTGCCAGCAGCTTAGCCAGGGGGCTCACTGAAGCTTTCTTT.

The CDR3 spells CASSLGQGVQETQYF. In DNA form, the CDR3 reads TGTGCCAGCAGCTTGGGACAGGGGGTCCAAGAGACCCAGTACTTC. The chain joins TRBV5-6 to TRBJ2-5; the match to TRBD1 covers 9 bases. This CDR3 is 15 amino acids long. Trimming removed 0 bases from V and 1 base from J; junction bases left unmatched: 1. Germline V gene sequence: CDR1 SGHDT, CDR2 YYEEEE.

The CDR3 coding sequence is TGCGCCAGCAGCTTGGTTCCGACGTCGGTCGGGACCTACGAGCAGTACTTC. This translates into CASSLVPTSVGTYEQYF. The V and J genes are TRBV5-1 and TRBJ2-7, with D perhaps TRBD2 (5 bases). The V gene lost 0 bases and the J gene lost 2 bases, with 18 bases spanning the gap. This CDR3 comprises 17 residues. The V gene's germline CDR1 is SGHRS and CDR2 YFSETQ.

CDR3 amino acids: CASSYGGAHNSPLHF. CDR3 coding DNA: TGTGCCAGCAGTTACGGAGGGGCTCATAATTCACCCCTCCACTTT. The J gene is TRBJ1-6, the V gene TRBV6-5; possible D gene TRBD1, 5 bases. Trimming took 2 bases from V and 5 from J, leaving 10 bases between them. Germline V gives CDR1 MNHEY, CDR2 SVGAGI. This CDR3 has 15 residues.

The rearrangement links TRBV12-5 to TRBJ2-5; maybe TRBD1 (6 bases). Germline V gene lookup returns CDR1 LGHNT and CDR2 FRNRAP. The CDR3 is made up of 16 amino acids. Trimming shortened V by 7 bases and J by 4 bases, and 22 bases separated the two germline ends. The CDR3 region is CASAGHFLPGAETQYF. In DNA, the CDR3 is TGTGCTAGTGCGGGACATTTTCTTCCCGGCGCAGAGACCCAGTACTTC.

This clone was detected only once. This sequence joins TRBV6-4 and TRBJ1-1; the D is unclear. Trimming removed 1 base from V and 1 base from J, with 4 bases in between. The CDR3 consists of 13 residues. Germline lookup yields CDR1 MRHNA and CDR2 SNTAGT. CDR3 residues: CASSDFENTEAFF. The CDR3 bases are TGTGCCAGCAGTGACTTTGAGAACACTGAAGCTTTCTTT.

This chain connects TRBV7-2 to TRBJ1-5, with unresolved D. Trimming pared 1 base from V and 0 bases from J, leaving 4 bases between. The CDR3 length is 14 residues. The germline gives CDR1 SGHTA, CDR2 FQGNSA. CDR3 region: CASSLDYSNQPQHF. The DNA of the CDR3 is TGTGCCAGCAGCTTAGACTATAGCAATCAGCCCCAGCATTTT.

This rearrangement joins TRBV18 to TRBJ1-4; D unclear. The CDR3 is 16 amino acids. Trimming left V 1 base short and J 5 bases short, with 14 bases between. Germline V gives CDR1 KGHSH, CDR2 LQKENI. Here the CDR3 reads CASSPRIGSPNEKLFF. The CDR3 DNA reads TGTGCCAGCTCACCACGGATTGGCAGTCCGAATGAAAAACTGTTTTTT.

The chain combines TRBV5-1 with TRBJ1-2; D perhaps matches TRBD1 (5 bases). Deletions cut 4 bases from V and 2 bases from J, with 12 bases between. This CDR3 has 14 amino acids. CDR1 is SGHRS and CDR2 is YFSETQ in the germline V gene. The CDR3 coding sequence is TGCGCCAGCAGCATAGGGCAGGGCAACTATGGCTACACCTTC. Amino acids: CASSIGQGNYGYTF.

V and J are TRBV7-8 and TRBJ2-2; the match to TRBD1 covers 10 bases. The length of the CDR3 is 18 residues. With V trimmed by 4 bases and J by 5 bases, 13 bases remained unmatched. The V gene's germline CDR1 is SGHVS and CDR2 FQNEAQ. The CDR3 here is CASSSEFTRDRGTGELFF. CDR3 nucleotides: TGTGCCAGCAGCTCCGAATTTACCCGGGACAGGGGTACCGGGGAGCTGTTTTTT.

This chain links TRBV7-9 with TRBJ2-3; 11 bases map to TRBD2. The germline V gene encodes CDR1 SEHNR and CDR2 FQNEAQ (reference sequence). V gave up 6 bases and J gave up 9 bases; unmatched junction bases: 17. This CDR3 spans 17 amino acids. CDR3: CASSPSGGTSERRTQYF. CDR3 nucleotides: TGTGCCAGCAGTCCTAGCGGGGGGACCTCCGAGCGTAGGACGCAGTATTTT.

The chain is built from TRBV5-1 and TRBJ1-1; maybe TRBD1 (5 bases). CDR1 is SGHRS and CDR2 is YFSETQ in the germline V gene. The CDR3 contains 13 residues. Trimming stripped 5 bases from V and 3 bases from J, with 11 bases between. This chain's CDR3 is CASRSGPYTEAFF. The CDR3 bases are TGCGCCAGCAGATCGGGGCCATACACTGAAGCTTTCTTT.